This T cell receptor beta chain was captured by sequencing in a study of Graves' ophthalmopathy and Graves' hyperthyroidism. Other autoimmune diseases, uncontrolled infections, pregnancy and lactation each led to patient exclusion. PBMCs came from about 10 ml of fresh peripheral blood. Germline V gene data show CDR1 as MGHRA and CDR2 as YSYEKL. CDR3 size: 16 residues. J gave up 3 bases and V 4 bases, and 6 bases lay outside the gene matches. From RNA, the CDR3 regions of TCR beta chains were amplified and sequenced. HTBI primers served in a first-round RT-PCR, which a second-round multiplex PCR followed. MiXCR, applied by TCRdb to the multiplex PCR reads, yields one record per CDR3 protein. Seen here are roughly 500,000 distinct CDR3 sequences, 14% observed once, and the top ten hold approximately 9.8%. This clonotype was counted at least ten times.

The chain has TRBV4-1 and TRBJ1-6; TRBD1 agrees at 7 bases. The sample was blood. This clonotype originated in a woman younger than 45 with Graves' ophthalmopathy. In nucleotides, the CDR3 is TGCGCCAGCAGCCGAACCGGGACAGACTATAATTCACCCCTCCACTTT. Protein product: CASSRTGTDYNSPLHF.